This T cell receptor (beta chain) emerged from a study of Ad26.COV2.S vaccination and SARS-CoV-2 variants. General study findings and limits: Vaccinated individuals (as opposed to placebo recipients) had higher spike-specific TCR breadth. Reported findings describe substantial breadth in spike-specific CD8+ and CD4+ T cell responses following vaccination.

Comment on this clone: What it binds is not known.

TCRdb keeps only in-frame clones here, not all; method: immunoSEQ multiplex PCR. The sample has around 450,000 clones; roughly nine tenths are singletons. Trimming cost V 6 bases and J 1 base, with 12 bases left between them. This CDR3 is 15 amino acids long. The germline V gene has CDR1 SGHVS and CDR2 FNYEAQ. The treatment is: about 20 received Ad26.COV2.S at low or high dose, single or two shots; roughly 5 received placebo; per-sample allocation not given. Sampling occurred on day 63 after the first vaccine or placebo injection. Donation came from an adult in Boston who was aged 18-55 years. The receptor was isolated from a person aged 18-60 years who received the Ad26.COV2.S COVID-19 vaccine or a placebo. This sequence joins TRBV7-6 and TRBJ2-2; D may match TRBD1 or TRBD2 (5 bases each). This specimen was peripheral blood, taken in a trial of Ad26.COV2.S vaccine versus placebo. Here the CDR3 DNA reads TGTGCCAGCAGAGCCGGGACCGGGAACACCGGGGAGCTGTTTTTT. The encoded protein is CASRAGTGNTGELFF.